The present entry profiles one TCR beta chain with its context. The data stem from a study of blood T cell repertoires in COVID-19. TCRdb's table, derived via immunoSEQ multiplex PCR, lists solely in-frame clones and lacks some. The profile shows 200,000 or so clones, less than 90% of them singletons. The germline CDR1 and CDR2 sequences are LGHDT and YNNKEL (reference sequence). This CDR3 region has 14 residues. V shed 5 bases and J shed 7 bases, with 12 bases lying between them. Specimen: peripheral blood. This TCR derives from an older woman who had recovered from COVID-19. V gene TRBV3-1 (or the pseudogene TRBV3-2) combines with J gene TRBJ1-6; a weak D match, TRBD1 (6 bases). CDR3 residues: CASSTRGGNSPLHF. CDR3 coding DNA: TGTGCCAGCAGCACCAGGGGCGGCAATTCACCCCTCCACTTT.